Each of the 23 T cell receptor beta chains below was sequenced from the same sample in a study of shared clonotypes between healthy human individuals. The data were produced by immunoSEQ multiplex PCR, yet TCRdb's version contains in-frame clones alone and is incomplete. Of around 330,000 clones in the sample, about 74% are singletons; the top ten hold approximately 10%. Specimen: memory CD4+ T cells sorted from blood. Subset described: CD45RA-negative fraction. The receptors originated from a man aged 25-45 years in good health.

This clone was counted between two and nine times. The chain combines TRBV2 with TRBJ1-5; D not resolved. The germline CDR1 and CDR2 sequences are SNHLY and FYNNEI. Trimming took 6 bases from V and 4 from J, leaving 13 bases between them. This CDR3 has 14 amino acids. This chain's CDR3 is CASSQHLGNQPQHF. The CDR3 nucleotides read TGTGCCAGCAGCCAGCATCTGGGAAATCAGCCCCAGCATTTT.

The gene calls are TRBV7-2 and TRBJ2-3; TRBD2 agrees at 7 bases. The CDR3 length is 14 residues. With 5 bases clipped from V and 0 bases from J, the junction kept 2 bases outside the gene matches. Germline CDR1 is SGHTA and CDR2 is FQGNSA. CDR3 nucleotide sequence: TGTGCCAGCAGCAACGGGAGGAGCACAGATACGCAGTATTTT. This translates into CASSNGRSTDTQYF.

The rearrangement uses TRBV6-5 and TRBJ1-1; no clear D gene. This CDR3 spans 15 amino acids. The germline V and J ends were trimmed by 6 bases and 4 bases, with 18 bases remaining between them. The germline V gene has CDR1 MNHEY and CDR2 SVGAGI. The CDR3 DNA follows: TGTGCCAGCAGCAAAAATTATGATAGTAGCACTGAAGCTTTCTTT. Protein product: CASSKNYDSSTEAFF.

J is TRBJ2-1 and V is TRBV7-9, with TRBD2 as a possible D gene (7 bases). This CDR3 is 17 amino acids long. Germline V gene sequence: CDR1 SEHNR, CDR2 FQNEAQ (reference sequence). V lost 2 bases, J lost 5 bases, and 19 bases lay in between. The CDR3 here is CASSLSPWGGPNNEQFF. The CDR3 DNA follows: TGTGCCAGCAGCTTAAGTCCCTGGGGGGGGCCTAACAATGAGCAGTTCTTC.

The chain carries TRBV9 and TRBJ1-2; 8 nucleotides match TRBD1. CDR1 and CDR2 (germline): SGDLS, YYNGEE. The CDR3 is 13 residues long. Trimming took 2 bases from V and 4 from J; bases not matched to a gene: 1. The CDR3 is CASSVGQVYGYTF. As DNA, the CDR3 is TGTGCCAGCAGCGTGGGACAGGTCTATGGCTACACCTTC.

The rearrangement uses TRBV7-8 and TRBJ2-7; TRBD1 matches 10 bases. Germline trimming cut 3 bases from V and 5 bases from J; bases unmatched to any gene: 4. The CDR3 sequence is 14 residues long. Germline CDR1 and CDR2: SGHVS and FQNEAQ. The CDR3 sequence: CASSFRGQGDEQYF. CDR3 DNA: TGTGCCAGCAGCTTTCGTGGACAGGGGGACGAGCAGTACTTC.

The J gene is TRBJ2-2, the V gene TRBV4-3, with TRBD2 as a possible D gene (7 bases). The germline gives CDR1 LGHNA, CDR2 YSLEER. The CDR3 runs 15 residues. Between the trimmed V and J ends, which lost 3 bases and 6 bases, there was a span of 14 bases. Written as DNA, the CDR3 is TGCGCCAGCAGCCAGGGGGGGCATTCCGCCGGGGAGCTGTTTTTT. Protein sequence: CASSQGGHSAGELFF.

V gene TRBV12-1 combines with J gene TRBJ2-1; the table's D gene call, TRBD2, was not cross checked with the DNA. TRBV12-1 is tagged as a pseudogene. The CDR3 sequence is 17 residues long. CDR3 loop: CASSHWTSGRSNNEQFF. CDR3 in DNA: TGTGCCAGCAGTCACTGGACTAGCGGGAGATCTAACAATGAGCAGTTCTTC.

This clone was picked up a small number of times. The chain combines TRBV11-2 with TRBJ2-4; TRBD2 aligns across 8 bases. The CDR3 covers 14 residues. The germline CDR1 and CDR2 sequences are SGHAT and FQNNGV. Trimming took 5 bases from V and 7 from J; bases not matched to a gene: 7. The CDR3 coding sequence is TGTGCCAGCAGCCTAAGCGGGAGATCGAACATTCAGTACTTC. This codes for CASSLSGRSNIQYF.

This chain uses TRBV27 with TRBJ2-6; a weak D match, TRBD2 (5 bases). V gave up 5 bases and J gave up 3 bases, with 14 bases separating them. Germline V lookup: CDR1 MNHEY, CDR2 SMNVEV (reference sequence). The CDR3 is made up of 16 amino acids. DNA of the CDR3: TGTGCCAGCAGTCTCGACCCGGCGGGTGGGGCCAACGTCCTGACTTTC. It yields the protein CASSLDPAGGANVLTF.

J is TRBJ1-4 and V is TRBV7-8; D not certain. The CDR3 sequence is 13 residues long. V lost 0 bases to trimming and J lost 8 bases, with 7 bases between them. Germline lookup yields CDR1 SGHVS and CDR2 FQNEAQ. The CDR3 region has the DNA TGTGCCAGCAGCTTAGCGGAGGGAGAAAAACTGTTTTTT. Protein: CASSLAEGEKLFF.

The chain combines TRBV6-6 with TRBJ2-2; the D gene is possibly TRBD2 (6 bases). The germline V and J ends were trimmed by 7 bases and 4 bases, with 19 bases remaining between them. The CDR3 sequence is 16 residues long. CDR1 is MNHNY and CDR2 is SVGAGI in the germline V gene (reference sequence). The CDR3 loop is CASNPFGGEGTGELFF. The DNA of the CDR3 is TGTGCCAGCAACCCTTTCGGGGGAGAGGGCACCGGGGAGCTGTTTTTT.

The chain carries TRBV10-3 and TRBJ2-7, with a tentative D call TRBD1 (6 bases). CDR3 size: 14 residues. Trimming removed 6 bases from V and 5 bases from J, with 17 bases in between. Germline-derived CDR1 and CDR2 are ENHRY and SYGVKD. CDR3 residues: CAISLGTISHEQYF. In DNA form, the CDR3 reads TGTGCCATCAGCCTCGGGACAATATCCCACGAGCAGTACTTC.

V is TRBV7-9 and J is TRBJ2-4; D uncertain. Per the germline V gene, CDR1 is SEHNR and CDR2 is FQNEAQ (reference sequence). Trimming shortened V by 4 bases and J by 2 bases, and 12 bases separated the two germline ends. The CDR3 is made up of 15 amino acids. The CDR3 is CASSSRMRTKNIQYF. The CDR3 DNA reads TGTGCCAGCAGCTCCCGGATGCGGACCAAAAACATTCAGTACTTC. Full variable domain (remainder filled in from reference TRBV7-9 and TRBJ2-4): DTGVSQNPRHKITKRGQNVTFRCDPISEHNRLYWYRQTLGQGPEFLTYFQNEAQLEKSRLLSDRFSAERPKGSFSTLEIQRTEQGDSAMYLCASSSRMRTKNIQYFGAGTRLSVL.

This clone was detected a few times. Other DNA sequences within the sample encode an identical CDR3. The chain combines TRBV7-9 with TRBJ1-1; 8 positions match TRBD1. CDR1 is SEHNR, CDR2 FQNEAQ, per germline (reference sequence). J gave up 4 bases and V 1 base, and 2 bases lay outside the gene matches. The CDR3 has 14 amino acids. DNA for the CDR3: TGTGCCAGCAGCTTAGGACAGGGGAGCACTGAAGCTTTCTTT. Translating gives CASSLGQGSTEAFF.

This clone was detected ten times or more. V usage is TRBV11-2 and J usage is TRBJ1-1; D may be TRBD1 (5 bases). There are 14 residues in the CDR3. Germline V lookup: CDR1 SGHAT, CDR2 FQNNGV. Trimming shortened V by 2 bases and J by 1 base, and 8 bases separated the two germline ends. This CDR3 reads CASSLTGPNTEAFF. CDR3 in DNA: TGTGCCAGCAGCTTAACAGGACCGAACACTGAAGCTTTCTTT.

The chain has TRBV2 and TRBJ1-5; 8 nucleotides line up with TRBD1. V trimming: 4 bases; J trimming: 4 bases; junction bases outside the gene matches: 0. Germline-derived CDR1 and CDR2 are SNHLY and FYNNEI. The CDR3 totals 13 residues. As DNA, the CDR3 is TGTGCCAGCAGTGGACAGGGGAATCAGCCCCAGCATTTT. This encodes CASSGQGNQPQHF. Combining the CDR3 with reference TRBV2 and TRBJ1-5 gives the whole variable domain EPEVTQTPSHQVTQMGQEVILRCVPISNHLYFYWYRQILGQKVEFLVSFYNNEISEKSEIFDDQFSVERPDGSNFTLKIRSTKLEDSAMYFCASSGQGNQPQHFGDGTRLSIL.

The rearrangement uses TRBV7-9 and TRBJ2-1; unclear D gene. The V end was cut by 1 base, the J end by 9 bases, with 10 bases between. In germline, CDR1 is SEHNR, CDR2 FQNEAQ (reference sequence). This CDR3 is 13 amino acids long. This CDR3 is CASSLVGISEQFF. CDR3 sequence (DNA): TGTGCCAGCAGCTTAGTGGGCATATCTGAGCAGTTCTTC. Supplemented by reference TRBV7-9 and TRBJ2-1, the full variable domain reads DTGVSQNPRHKITKRGQNVTFRCDPISEHNRLYWYRQTLGQGPEFLTYFQNEAQLEKSRLLSDRFSAERPKGSFSTLEIQRTEQGDSAMYLCASSLVGISEQFFGPGTRLTVL.

V usage is TRBV27 and J usage is TRBJ1-1; D not resolved. This CDR3 spans 13 amino acids. V was cut by 5 bases and J by 1 base, with 8 bases left in between. The germline CDR1 and CDR2 sequences are MNHEY and SMNVEV (reference sequence). CDR3 loop: CASSDLGNTEAFF. CDR3 in DNA: TGTGCCAGCAGTGATCTGGGGAACACTGAAGCTTTCTTT.

V gene TRBV5-6 combines with J gene TRBJ1-2; 7 bases are shared with TRBD1. The ends lost 4 bases at V and 7 bases at J; junction bases unmatched: 13. The V gene's germline CDR1 is SGHDT and CDR2 YYEEEE. This CDR3 is 15 amino acids long. Here the CDR3 reads CASSQNLRDSRGYTF. DNA of the CDR3: TGTGCCAGCAGCCAGAACCTACGGGACAGTCGTGGCTACACCTTC.

The chain couples TRBV29-1 to TRBJ1-2; D remains ambiguous. Trimming pared 7 bases from V and 9 bases from J, leaving 24 bases between. This CDR3 is 14 amino acids long. Germline assignment: CDR1 SQVTM and CDR2 ANQGSEA. CDR3 loop: CSAQPGNELRSYTF. The CDR3 coding sequence is TGCAGCGCCCAACCGGGCAACGAGTTAAGGAGCTACACCTTC. Looking up the rest from reference TRBV29-1 and TRBJ1-2 gives the full variable domain: SAVISQKPSRDICQRGTSLTIQCQVDSQVTMMFWYRQQPGQSLTLIATANQGSEATYESGFVIDKFPISRPNLTFSTLTVSNMSPEDSSIYLCSAQPGNELRSYTFGSGTRLTVV.

This chain uses TRBV27 with TRBJ1-1; D not certain. CDR1 and CDR2 from the germline V gene are MNHEY and SMNVEV (reference sequence). CDR3 length: 13 residues. CDR3 nucleotide sequence: TGTTCACCCCCCGGTCGTATGAACACTGAAGCTTTCTTT. Amino acid sequence: CSPPGRMNTEAFF.

The gene calls are TRBV29-1 and TRBJ2-7, with a weak D call TRBD2 (6 bases). Trimming took 7 bases from V and 3 from J, leaving 13 bases between them. The CDR3 is made up of 12 amino acids. Germline V gene sequence: CDR1 SQVTM, CDR2 ANQGSEA. The CDR3 region is CSETGLNYEQYF. The CDR3 nucleotides are TGCAGCGAGACTGGACTAAACTACGAGCAGTACTTC.